A selection of T cell receptor beta chains follows, all from one sample in a study of long-term antiretroviral therapy in people with HIV. Libraries were prepared by immunoSEQ multiplex PCR; TCRdb keeps only in-frame clonotypes and omits some of them. This table has about 15,000 clones, around 90% appearing once. The source was unsorted PBMCs, collected 0.3 years after starting antiretroviral therapy. The receptors here all came from a man aged 55 to 70 with HIV. Both conserved end residues are part of each CDR3. Each record gives: V gene, clone size, J gene, D gene, CDR3 protein, CDR3 DNA. A D gene is named only where the DNA matches it firmly. The size field is filled for only some rows; it gives once, few, many or a size class.

>TRBV29-1|NA|TRBJ2-3|TRBD2
CSVRLAGEVDTQYF
TGCAGCGTTCGACTAGCGGGAGAAGTAGATACGCAGTATTTT
>TRBV7-2|NA|TRBJ2-7|NA
CASSPDRAYEQYF
TGTGCCAGCAGCCCCGATCGGGCCTACGAGCAGTACTTC
>TRBV5-5|NA|TRBJ2-2|TRBD2
CASSSSSGGDTGELFF
TGTGCCAGCAGCTCCTCTAGCGGAGGGGACACCGGGGAGCTGTTTTTT
>TRBV7-9|once|TRBJ2-7|TRBD2
CASSMGLAEGRWDEQYF
TGTGCCAGCAGCATGGGACTAGCGGAGGGGCGGTGGGACGAGCAGTACTTC
>TRBV9|NA|TRBJ2-3|TRBD2
CASSPLRTSGSQDTQYF
TGTGCCAGCAGCCCCCTAAGGACTAGCGGGAGTCAAGATACGCAGTATTTT
>TRBV2|NA|TRBJ1-1|NA
CASSEARGRGTEAFF
TGTGCCAGCAGTGAAGCGCGGGGGCGCGGGACTGAAGCTTTCTTT
>TRBV2|NA|TRBJ1-2|TRBD1
CASSSTGGIYGYTF
TGTGCCAGCAGTTCGACAGGGGGGATCTATGGCTACACCTTC
>TRBV6-1|once|TRBJ1-2|NA
CASSFSLGPYGYTF
TGTGCCAGCAGTTTTAGTTTGGGCCCTTATGGCTACACCTTC
>TRBV6-5|NA|TRBJ1-2|NA
CASSYYRVGYGYTF
TGTGCCAGCAGCTACTACAGGGTTGGCTATGGCTACACCTTC
>TRBV28|NA|TRBJ1-2|TRBD1
CASRDRVYTF
TGTGCCAGCAGGGACAGGGTTTACACCTTC